One sample yielded the 10 T cell receptor beta chains listed below, sequenced in a study of shared clonotypes between healthy human individuals. The protocol was immunoSEQ multiplex PCR, while the TCRdb copy is restricted to in-frame clones and leaves out a portion. The sample includes fewer than 850,000 clones, about two thirds of them seen just once. The sequenced sample was memory CD4+ T cells sorted from blood. Specified subset: CD45RA-negative fraction. The receptors here all came from a woman between 25 and 40 years old in good health.

Ten or more counts support this clone. Distinct nucleotide sequences in the sample also encode this CDR3. This chain links TRBV15 with TRBJ2-1, with 7 bases aligning to TRBD2. This CDR3 spans 15 amino acids. V lost 0 bases, J lost 1 base, and 0 bases stayed unmatched. Germline V gene sequence: CDR1 LNHNV, CDR2 YYDKDF (reference sequence). The CDR3 loop is CATSREAGSYNEQFF. The DNA of the CDR3 is TGTGCCACCAGCAGAGAAGCGGGGTCCTACAATGAGCAGTTCTTC.

V usage is TRBV6-1 and J usage is TRBJ2-2, with a tentative D call TRBD1 (7 bases). V lost 3 bases, J lost 6 bases, and 17 bases lay in between. This CDR3 has 16 residues. Germline lookup yields CDR1 MNHNS and CDR2 SASEGT. CDR3 amino acids: CASSDGWRGHSGELFF. CDR3 nucleotide sequence: TGTGCCAGCAGTGATGGGTGGAGGGGGCACTCCGGGGAGCTGTTTTTT.

To note about this clone: At one end, the junction sequence differs from germline, possibly due to a read error. This chain joins TRBV7-8 and TRBJ2-3; no definite D call. Germline assignment: CDR1 SGHVS and CDR2 FQNEAQ. This CDR3 contains 14 residues. This CDR3 is CAGSQSSYTDTQYF. The CDR3 nucleotides read TGTGCCGGCAGCCAAAGTTCGTACACAGATACGCAGTATTTT.

The chain links TRBV29-1 to TRBJ2-1; 8 bases are a match to TRBD2. In germline, CDR1 is SQVTM, CDR2 ANQGSEA. V shed 7 bases, J shed 0 bases, and the junction held 2 bases outside the gene matches. This CDR3 is built from 13 residues. The CDR3 DNA sequence: TGCAGCGGGAGCGGGAGCTCCTACAATGAGCAGTTCTTC. Translating it yields CSGSGSSYNEQFF.

This clone occurred many times. The genes are TRBV6-6 and TRBJ1-5; D possibly corresponds to TRBD1 (5 bases). In germline, CDR1 is MNHNY, CDR2 SVGAGI (reference sequence). V was shortened by 4 bases and J by 4 bases, with 14 bases between the two germline ends. The CDR3 has 15 amino acids. CDR3 nucleotide sequence: TGTGCCAGCAGTTCTACCGGGACGGTGAATCAGCCCCAGCATTTT. The encoded protein is CASSSTGTVNQPQHF.

This clone was detected once. The CDR3 DNA follows: TGTGCCAGCGACGAATTACAGGGGGCTAGCAATCAGCCCCAGCATTTT. Amino acids: CASDELQGASNQPQHF. The chain uses TRBV28 and TRBJ1-5; TRBD1 matches at 9 bases. The V gene's germline CDR1 is MDHEN and CDR2 SYDVKM. V gave up 8 bases and J gave up 0 bases; unmatched junction bases: 8. There are 16 residues in the CDR3.

The chain links TRBV15 to TRBJ2-2; TRBD1 matches at 10 bases. With 2 bases clipped from V and 5 bases from J, the junction kept 8 bases outside the gene matches. This CDR3 comprises 17 residues. Per germline, CDR1 LNHNV and CDR2 YYDKDF (reference sequence). CDR3 loop: CATSRSRDRGDTGELFF. In DNA form, the CDR3 reads TGTGCCACCAGCAGAAGCCGGGACAGGGGAGATACCGGGGAGCTGTTTTTT. The full variable domain, its missing parts supplied by reference TRBV15 and TRBJ2-2, is DAMVIQNPRYQVTQFGKPVTLSCSQTLNHNVMYWYQQKSSQAPKLLFHYYDKDFNNEADTPDNFQSRRPNTSFCFLDIRSPGLGDTAMYLCATSRSRDRGDTGELFFGEGSRLTVL.

The J gene is TRBJ2-5, the V gene TRBV28; no clear D gene. Germline CDR1 MDHEN, CDR2 SYDVKM. The CDR3 spans 16 residues. V was shortened by 5 bases and J by 1 base, with 17 bases between the two germline ends. The CDR3 coding sequence is TGTGCCAGCAGTACGCCTCTGATCACCTCCCAAGAGACCCAGTACTTC. This gives the protein CASSTPLITSQETQYF.

V and J are TRBV19 and TRBJ2-5; 7 bases are a match to TRBD1. This CDR3 comprises 13 residues. CDR1 LNHDA and CDR2 SQIVND come from the germline V gene (reference sequence). V shed 8 bases and J 4 bases; nucleotides not matched to a gene: 7. Here the CDR3 DNA reads TGTGCCAGTGCAAGGGGGCTCTTAGAGACCCAGTACTTC. It translates to CASARGLLETQYF.

This clone was counted a few times. The same CDR3 arises from other DNA sequences in this sample as well. V gene TRBV7-2 combines with J gene TRBJ2-7; D gene uncertain. Germline CDR1 and CDR2: SGHTA and FQGNSA. CDR3 length equals 13 residues. V was cut by 0 bases and J by 3 bases, with 6 bases left in between. The CDR3 region has the DNA TGTGCCAGCAGCTTAGCTAGCAGCTACGAGCAGTACTTC. As protein: CASSLASSYEQYF.